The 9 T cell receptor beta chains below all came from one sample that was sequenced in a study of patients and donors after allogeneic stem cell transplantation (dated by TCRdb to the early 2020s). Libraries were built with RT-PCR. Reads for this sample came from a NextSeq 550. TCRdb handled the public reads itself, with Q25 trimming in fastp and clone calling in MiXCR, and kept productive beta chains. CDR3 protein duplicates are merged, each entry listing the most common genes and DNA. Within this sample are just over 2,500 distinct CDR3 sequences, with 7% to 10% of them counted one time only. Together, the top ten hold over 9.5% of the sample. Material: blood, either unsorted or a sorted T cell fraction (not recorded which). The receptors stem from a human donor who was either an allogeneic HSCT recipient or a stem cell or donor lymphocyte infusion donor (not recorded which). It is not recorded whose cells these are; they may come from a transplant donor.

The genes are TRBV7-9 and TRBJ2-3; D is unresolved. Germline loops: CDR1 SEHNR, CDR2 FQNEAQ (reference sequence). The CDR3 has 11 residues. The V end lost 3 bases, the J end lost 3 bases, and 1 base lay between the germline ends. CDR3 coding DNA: TGTGCCAGCAGCTTGACAGATACGCAGTATTTT. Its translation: CASSLTDTQYF. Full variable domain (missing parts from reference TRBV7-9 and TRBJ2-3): DTGVSQNPRHKITKRGQNVTFRCDPISEHNRLYWYRQTLGQGPEFLTYFQNEAQLEKSRLLSDRFSAERPKGSFSTLEIQRTEQGDSAMYLCASSLTDTQYFGPGTRLTVL.

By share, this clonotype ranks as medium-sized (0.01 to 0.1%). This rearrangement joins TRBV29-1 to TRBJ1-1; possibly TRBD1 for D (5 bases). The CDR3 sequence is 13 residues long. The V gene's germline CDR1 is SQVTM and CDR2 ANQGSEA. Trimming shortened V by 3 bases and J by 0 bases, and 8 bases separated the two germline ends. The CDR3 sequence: CSVEGRMNTEAFF. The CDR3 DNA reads TGCAGCGTTGAGGGACGGATGAACACTGAAGCTTTCTTT. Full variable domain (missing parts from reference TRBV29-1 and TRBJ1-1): SAVISQKPSRDICQRGTSLTIQCQVDSQVTMMFWYRQQPGQSLTLIATANQGSEATYESGFVIDKFPISRPNLTFSTLTVSNMSPEDSSIYLCSVEGRMNTEAFFGQGTRLTVV.

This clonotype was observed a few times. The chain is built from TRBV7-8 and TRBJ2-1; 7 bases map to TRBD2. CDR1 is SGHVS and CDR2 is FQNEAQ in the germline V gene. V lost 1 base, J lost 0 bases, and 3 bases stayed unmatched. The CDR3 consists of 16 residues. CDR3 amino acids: CASSLGSGVSYNEQFF. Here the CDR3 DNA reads TGTGCCAGCAGCTTAGGGAGCGGGGTCTCCTACAATGAGCAGTTCTTC. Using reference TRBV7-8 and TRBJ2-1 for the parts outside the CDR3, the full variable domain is GAGVSQSPRYKVAKRGQDVALRCDPISGHVSLFWYQQALGQGPEFLTYFQNEAQLDKSGLPSDRFFAERPEGSVSTLKIQRTQQEDSAVYLCASSLGSGVSYNEQFFGPGTRLTVL.

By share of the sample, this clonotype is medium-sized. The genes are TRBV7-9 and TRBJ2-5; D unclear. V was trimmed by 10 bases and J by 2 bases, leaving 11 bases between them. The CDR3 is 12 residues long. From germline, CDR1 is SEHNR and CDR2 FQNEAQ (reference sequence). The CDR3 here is CAISWGQETQYF. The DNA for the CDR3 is TGTGCCATTTCTTGGGGACAAGAGACCCAGTACTTC.

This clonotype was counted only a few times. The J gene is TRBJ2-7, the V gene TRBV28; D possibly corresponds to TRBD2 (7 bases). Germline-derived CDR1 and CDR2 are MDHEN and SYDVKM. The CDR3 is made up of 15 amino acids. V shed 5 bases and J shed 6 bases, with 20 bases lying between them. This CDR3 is CASSQRGTKGFEQYF. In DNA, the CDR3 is TGTGCCAGCAGTCAAAGGGGGACTAAAGGCTTCGAGCAGTACTTC.

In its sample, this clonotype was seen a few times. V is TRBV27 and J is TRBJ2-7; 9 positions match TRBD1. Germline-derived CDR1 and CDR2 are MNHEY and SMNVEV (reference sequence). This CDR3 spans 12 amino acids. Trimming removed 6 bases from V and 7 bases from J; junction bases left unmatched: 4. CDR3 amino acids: CASSTGTGEQYF. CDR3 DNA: TGTGCCAGCAGCACCGGGACAGGGGAGCAGTACTTC.

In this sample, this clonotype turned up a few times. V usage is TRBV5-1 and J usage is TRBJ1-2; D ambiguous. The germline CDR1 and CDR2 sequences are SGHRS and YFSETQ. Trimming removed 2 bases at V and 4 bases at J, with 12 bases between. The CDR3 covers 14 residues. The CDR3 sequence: CASSLGLYPYGYTF. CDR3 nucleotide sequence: TGCGCCAGCAGCTTAGGGCTTTACCCCTATGGCTACACCTTC.

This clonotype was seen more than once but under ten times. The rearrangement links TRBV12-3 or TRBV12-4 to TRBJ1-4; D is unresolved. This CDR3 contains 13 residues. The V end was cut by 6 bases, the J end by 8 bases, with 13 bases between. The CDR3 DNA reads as TGTGCCAGCAGCTGGAAAGGAGGGGAAAAACTGTTTTTT. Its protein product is CASSWKGGEKLFF.

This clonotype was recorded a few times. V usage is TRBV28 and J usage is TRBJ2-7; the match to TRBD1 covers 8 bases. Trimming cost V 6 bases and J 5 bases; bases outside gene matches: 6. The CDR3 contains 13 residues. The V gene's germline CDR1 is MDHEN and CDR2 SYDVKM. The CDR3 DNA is TGTGCCAGCAGCCCAGGGGGCACTGACGAGCAGTACTTC. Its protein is CASSPGGTDEQYF. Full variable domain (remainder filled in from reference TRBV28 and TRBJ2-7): DVKVTQSSRYLVKRTGEKVFLECVQDMDHENMFWYRQDPGLGLRLIYFSYDVKMKEKGDIPEGYSVSREKKERFSLILESASTNQTSMYLCASSPGGTDEQYFGPGTRLTVT.